The TCR beta chain described here comes from a study of blood T cell repertoires in COVID-19. Study in general: COVID-19 samples from acute and convalescent phases originated in the United States, Italy and Spain. PBMCs, B-cell-depleted T cells, or T cells provided the cDNA or gDNA that made up the material.

Authors' analysis steps: Nucleated cell number was recorded as an estimate derived from reference gene primer amplification. The assay was immunoSEQ multiplex PCR, and TCRdb's table has in-frame clones only and misses some. V and J calls and clone size follow that table, whereas D and trimming were derived from the DNA. The sample yields 200,000 to 250,000 clones, around 86% seen once. Germline V CDR1 and CDR2: SEHNR, FQNEAQ (reference sequence). This CDR3 comprises 13 residues. V lost 5 bases to trimming and J lost 5 bases, with 12 bases between them. The chain recombines TRBV7-9 with TRBJ2-5, with a possible D match to TRBD2 (6 bases). The specimen was peripheral blood. The TCR was taken from a man younger than 40 who had recovered from COVID-19. CDR3 DNA sequence: TGTGCCAGCAGCCCTCCAGGGAGGGAGACCCAGTACTTC. Protein sequence: CASSPPGRETQYF.